This T cell receptor beta chain was sequenced for a study of blood T cell repertoires in COVID-19. Study-wide background: COVID-19 samples, acute and convalescent, were from the United States, Italy and Spain.

In the original analysis: Quantification of nucleated cells was approximated via reference gene primer amplification. Here immunoSEQ multiplex PCR was the method, and the copy in TCRdb shows in-frame clones only, minus some. Clone size and V and J calls were adopted from that table, with D and trimming inferred from the DNA. This repertoire shows a few hundred thousand clones, 70% to 90% found once; its top ten account for approximately 6%. Germline V gene lookup returns CDR1 MNHEY and CDR2 SVGAGI. The CDR3 length is 15 residues. V was pared by 5 bases and J by 8 bases, with 14 bases of the junction left unmatched. Clinical histories supplied by participants themselves formed the basis of cohort assignment.

The sequence came from a woman aged 25 to 39 who had recovered from COVID-19. Sequencing was performed on PBMCs or T cells enriched from blood (not recorded which). The chain has TRBV6-5 and TRBJ1-2; 7 positions match TRBD1. This chain's CDR3 is CASSRQGDSLGGYTF. The CDR3 DNA reads TGTGCCAGCAGTCGGCAGGGGGACTCCCTGGGCGGCTACACCTTC.